The source of this T cell receptor beta chain is a study of shared clonotypes between healthy human individuals. Germline lookup yields CDR1 MRHNA and CDR2 SNTAGT. Trimming at V came to 2 bases and at J to 9 bases, leaving 13 bases not matched to a gene. The CDR3 extends over 16 amino acids. This clone is a singleton in its sample. Positively selected for CCR7, the CD45RO-negative cells used as naive CD8 cells excluded terminally differentiated effector memory CD45RA+ cells. Measured with immunoSEQ multiplex PCR; TCRdb has only the in-frame clones, and not every one. The repertoire includes more than 550,000 clones, 90% to 95% of them detected once, and 24% sits in the top ten.

Sample: naive CD8+ T cells sorted from blood. The TCR sequence derives from a young man in good health. The rearrangement joins TRBV6-4 to TRBJ2-1; TRBD2 matches at 7 bases. CDR3: CASSDIYGLGNGEQFF. Here the CDR3 DNA reads TGTGCCAGCAGTGACATCTACGGACTAGGAAATGGTGAGCAGTTCTTC.